These T cell receptor beta chains were read from a single sample in a study of T-cell reconstitution after alpha-beta-depleted transplantation in children. TCRdb itself ran the PCR reads through MiXCR, one entry per CDR3 protein. The sample lists 210,000 or so distinct CDR3 sequences, approximately 10% occurring once. The sequenced sample was PBMCs, obtained before TCRalphabeta/CD19-depleted stem cell transplant. The receptors come from a child younger than two with acute myeloid leukemia, due to receive a stem cell transplant. Each CDR3 is given with its conserved first and last residue. The D gene is left open where the match is weak. Expanded clones get a size class; other rows say once, few or many, or leave the size out.

abundance: many; d_gene: NA; j_gene: TRBJ2-6; v_gene: TRBV12-3/TRBV12-4; CDR3aa: CASSFGPTPVLTF; CDR3nt: TGTGCCAGCAGTTTCGGCCCAACCCCCGTCCTGACTTTC
abundance: many; d_gene: NA; j_gene: TRBJ1-2; v_gene: TRBV5-4; CDR3aa: CASTPRQEVGYGYTF; CDR3nt: TGTGCCAGCACCCCGAGGCAGGAGGTTGGATATGGCTACACCTTC
abundance: many; d_gene: NA; j_gene: TRBJ2-7; v_gene: TRBV6-5; CDR3aa: CASSYGRHLGEQYF; CDR3nt: TGTGCCAGCAGTTACGGGAGGCACCTGGGCGAGCAGTACTTC
abundance: many; d_gene: NA; j_gene: TRBJ2-1; v_gene: TRBV27; CDR3aa: CASSLVDLGHNEQFF; CDR3nt: TGTGCCAGCAGTTTAGTCGACCTCGGCCACAATGAGCAGTTCTTC
abundance: many; d_gene: TRBD1; j_gene: TRBJ1-1; v_gene: TRBV20-1; CDR3aa: CSARATGTGFAFF; CDR3nt: TGCAGTGCTAGAGCAACCGGGACAGGGTTCGCTTTCTTT
abundance: many; d_gene: NA; j_gene: TRBJ2-5; v_gene: TRBV28; CDR3aa: CASSLDVTQYF; CDR3nt: TGTGCCAGCAGTTTGGATGTGACCCAGTACTTC
abundance: many; d_gene: NA; j_gene: TRBJ2-1; v_gene: TRBV5-1; CDR3aa: CASSGGQGITAGYNEQFF; CDR3nt: TGCGCCAGCAGCGGAGGACAGGGAATTACAGCGGGGTACAATGAGCAGTTCTTC
abundance: many; d_gene: TRBD2; j_gene: TRBJ2-7; v_gene: TRBV11-2; CDR3aa: CASSLERGLAGFYEQYF; CDR3nt: TGTGCCAGCAGCTTAGAACGCGGACTAGCGGGGTTCTACGAGCAGTACTTC
abundance: many; d_gene: NA; j_gene: TRBJ2-2; v_gene: TRBV9; CDR3aa: CASKHSETTGELFF; CDR3nt: TGTGCCAGCAAACATAGCGAGACCACCGGGGAGCTGTTTTTT
abundance: many; d_gene: NA; j_gene: TRBJ2-7; v_gene: TRBV5-1; CDR3aa: CASSSTSGPGEQYF; CDR3nt: TGCGCCAGCAGCTCTACTTCGGGTCCGGGCGAGCAGTACTTC
abundance: NA; d_gene: TRBD2; j_gene: TRBJ2-1; v_gene: TRBV20-1; CDR3aa: CSAAPGIAGVSYNEQFF; CDR3nt: TGCAGTGCTGCCCCGGGTATAGCGGGAGTCTCCTACAATGAGCAGTTCTTC
abundance: many; d_gene: NA; j_gene: TRBJ2-7; v_gene: TRBV20-1; CDR3aa: CSARRSESRYEQYF; CDR3nt: TGCAGTGCGCGCAGGTCCGAGAGTAGGTACGAGCAGTACTTC
abundance: many; d_gene: NA; j_gene: TRBJ1-3; v_gene: TRBV7-6; CDR3aa: CASSPPRQAKKDGNTIYF; CDR3nt: TGTGCCAGCAGCCCACCCAGACAGGCGAAAAAGGATGGAAACACCATATATTTT
abundance: many; d_gene: TRBD1; j_gene: TRBJ1-5; v_gene: TRBV29-1; CDR3aa: CSQDRVLGTVQPQHF; CDR3nt: TGCAGCCAAGACAGGGTCCTAGGTACAGTTCAGCCCCAGCATTTT